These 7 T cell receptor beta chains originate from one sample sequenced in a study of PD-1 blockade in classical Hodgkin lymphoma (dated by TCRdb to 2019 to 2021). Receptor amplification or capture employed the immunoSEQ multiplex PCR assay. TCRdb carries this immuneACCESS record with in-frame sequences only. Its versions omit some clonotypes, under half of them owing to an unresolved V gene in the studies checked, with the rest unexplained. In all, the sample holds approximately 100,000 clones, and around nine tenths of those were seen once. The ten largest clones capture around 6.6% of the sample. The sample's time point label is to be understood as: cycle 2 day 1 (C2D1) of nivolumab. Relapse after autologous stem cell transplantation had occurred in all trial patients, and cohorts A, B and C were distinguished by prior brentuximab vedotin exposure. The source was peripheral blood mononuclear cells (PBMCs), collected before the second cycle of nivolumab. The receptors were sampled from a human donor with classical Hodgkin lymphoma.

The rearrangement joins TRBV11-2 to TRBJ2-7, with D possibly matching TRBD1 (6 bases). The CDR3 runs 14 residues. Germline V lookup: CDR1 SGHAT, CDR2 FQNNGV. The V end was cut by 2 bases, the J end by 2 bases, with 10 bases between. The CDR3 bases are TGTGCCAGCAGCTTAATGGGACAAGCCTACGAGCAGTACTTC. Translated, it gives CASSLMGQAYEQYF.

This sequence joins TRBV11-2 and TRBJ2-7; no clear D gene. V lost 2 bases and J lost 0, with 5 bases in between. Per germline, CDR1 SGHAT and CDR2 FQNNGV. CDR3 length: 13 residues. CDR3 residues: CASSLQSSYEQYF. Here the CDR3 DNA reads TGTGCCAGCAGCTTACAGAGCTCCTACGAGCAGTACTTC.

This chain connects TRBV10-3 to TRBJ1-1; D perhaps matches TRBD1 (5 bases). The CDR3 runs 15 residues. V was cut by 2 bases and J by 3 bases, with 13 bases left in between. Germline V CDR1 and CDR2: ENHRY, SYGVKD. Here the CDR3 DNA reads TGTGCCATCAGTGAGCGGGGTGGGACCGACACTGAAGCTTTCTTT. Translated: CAISERGGTDTEAFF.

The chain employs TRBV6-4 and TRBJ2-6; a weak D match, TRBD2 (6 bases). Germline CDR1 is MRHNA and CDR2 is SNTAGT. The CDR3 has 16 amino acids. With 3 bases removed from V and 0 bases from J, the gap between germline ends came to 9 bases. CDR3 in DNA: TGTGCCAGCAGTGAGGACGGGGGCTCTGGGGCCAACGTCCTGACTTTC. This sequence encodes CASSEDGGSGANVLTF.

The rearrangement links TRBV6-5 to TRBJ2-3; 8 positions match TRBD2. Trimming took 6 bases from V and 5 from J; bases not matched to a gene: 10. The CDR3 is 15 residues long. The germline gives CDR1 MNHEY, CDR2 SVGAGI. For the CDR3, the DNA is TGTGCCAGCAGACGGGGGGGCCGTTCGGGAGATACGCAGTATTTT. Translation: CASRRGGRSGDTQYF.

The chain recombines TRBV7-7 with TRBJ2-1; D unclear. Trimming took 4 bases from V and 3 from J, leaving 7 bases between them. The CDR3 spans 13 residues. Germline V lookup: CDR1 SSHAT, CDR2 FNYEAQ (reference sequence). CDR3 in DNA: TGTGCCAGCAGCTCGACGGTCTACAATGAGCAGTTCTTC. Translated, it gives CASSSTVYNEQFF.

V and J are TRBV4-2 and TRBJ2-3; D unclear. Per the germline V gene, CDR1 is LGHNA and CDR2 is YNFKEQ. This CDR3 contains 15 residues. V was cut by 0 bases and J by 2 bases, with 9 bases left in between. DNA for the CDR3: TGTGCCAGCAGCCAAGATGGGTCCCCCACAGATACGCAGTATTTT. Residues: CASSQDGSPTDTQYF.